The 20 T cell receptor beta chains listed next were all sequenced from one sample in a study of CD8 T cells in ankylosing spondylitis. Each CDR3 protein gets one entry after TCRdb re-called the 5' RACE reads with MiXCR. The data contain around 28,000 distinct CDR3 sequences, more than 25% of them singletons. Specimen: synovial fluid, either unsorted or a sorted T cell fraction (not recorded which). The origin of the receptors is a male donor with ankylosing spondylitis.

CDR3 in amino acids: CSAKLDRSLNTEAFF. The CDR3 nucleotides are TGCAGTGCGAAACTCGACAGATCATTGAACACTGAAGCTTTCTTT. J is TRBJ1-1 and V is TRBV20-1; tentatively, D is TRBD1 (5 bases). V lost 6 bases, J lost 0 bases, and 17 bases lay in between. This CDR3 spans 15 amino acids. The germline V gene encodes CDR1 DFQATT and CDR2 SNEGSKA (reference sequence).

This clonotype came up a few times. The chain couples TRBV20-1 to TRBJ1-2; 7 bases map to TRBD1. The CDR3 runs to 15 residues. The V and J ends lost 1 base and 3 bases, in that order; junction bases with no gene match: 8. The germline CDR1 and CDR2 sequences are DFQATT and SNEGSKA (reference sequence). The CDR3 is CSARVGITGDYGYTF. The CDR3 coding sequence is TGCAGTGCTAGAGTGGGGATTACAGGGGACTATGGCTACACCTTC.

This clonotype was seen many times. The chain combines TRBV20-1 with TRBJ1-2; D call uncertain. Germline V CDR1 and CDR2: DFQATT, SNEGSKA (reference sequence). This CDR3 has 16 residues. V was cut by 3 bases and J by 7 bases, with 24 bases left in between. The CDR3 is CSASAVVPAVDGGYTF. DNA for the CDR3: TGCAGTGCTAGCGCGGTGGTCCCTGCTGTAGATGGTGGCTACACCTTC.

This chain connects TRBV2 to TRBJ2-2, with D unresolved. The CDR3 contains 13 residues. V was shortened by 8 bases and J by 1 base, with 8 bases between the two germline ends. Germline-derived CDR1 and CDR2 are SNHLY and FYNNEI. The CDR3 bases are TGTGCCAGCGGGCGAGAGAACACCGGGGAGCTGTTTTTT. It encodes CASGRENTGELFF.

V and J are TRBV27 and TRBJ1-1, with 7 bases aligning to TRBD1. V lost 5 bases and J lost 0; bases outside the gene matches: 6. The germline V gene has CDR1 MNHEY and CDR2 SMNVEV (reference sequence). The CDR3 runs to 15 residues. Written as DNA, the CDR3 is TGTGCCAGCAGTAAGTGGACAGGCATGAACACTGAAGCTTTCTTT. Its translation: CASSKWTGMNTEAFF.

There are a few counts of this clonotype. The chain recombines TRBV5-6 with TRBJ1-1, with unresolved D. The CDR3 is 15 amino acids. Germline values: CDR1 SGHDT, CDR2 YYEEEE. V was trimmed by 0 bases and J by 3 bases, leaving 12 bases between them. CDR3: CASSLVFGHYTEAFF. As DNA, the CDR3 is TGTGCCAGCAGCTTGGTGTTTGGCCATTACACTGAAGCTTTCTTT. Together with reference TRBV5-6 and TRBJ1-1, the CDR3 gives the full variable domain: DAGVTQSPTHLIKTRGQQVTLRCSPKSGHDTVSWYQQALGQGPQFIFQYYEEEERQRGNFPDRFSGHQFPNYSSELNVNALLLGDSALYLCASSLVFGHYTEAFFGQGTRLTVV.

There are many counts of this clonotype. The V gene is TRBV7-9, the J gene TRBJ1-3; weak D call: TRBD1 (6 bases). Trimming shortened V by 5 bases and J by 0 bases, and 11 bases separated the two germline ends. The CDR3 totals 15 residues. The germline V gene encodes CDR1 SEHNR and CDR2 FQNEAQ (reference sequence). CDR3 residues: CASSRVGASGNTIYF. Here the CDR3 DNA reads TGTGCCAGCAGCCGTGTGGGGGCCTCTGGAAACACCATATATTTT.

V gene TRBV20-1 combines with J gene TRBJ1-2, with TRBD1 matching over 7 bases. With 2 bases clipped from V and 7 bases from J, the junction kept 16 bases outside the gene matches. Germline V gene sequence: CDR1 DFQATT, CDR2 SNEGSKA (reference sequence). The CDR3 covers 16 residues. The CDR3, as DNA: TGCAGTGCTAGACCCCCAGGGGGTTTAAGCTCGGGTGGCTACACCTTC. Protein: CSARPPGGLSSGGYTF.

The sample holds a few counts of this clonotype. The chain employs TRBV13 and TRBJ2-2; D possibly corresponds to TRBD2 (6 bases). The germline gives CDR1 PRHDT, CDR2 FYEKMQ (reference sequence). This CDR3 spans 16 amino acids. Trimming removed 5 bases at V and 2 bases at J, with 15 bases between. CDR3 in DNA: TGTGCCAGCAGCAAGTACTGGGAGGAAAACACCGGGGAGCTGTTTTTT. Translated: CASSKYWEENTGELFF.

V usage is TRBV5-1 and J usage is TRBJ2-1, with TRBD2 matching 8 bases. Germline V gene lookup returns CDR1 SGHRS and CDR2 YFSETQ. Trimming at V came to 7 bases and at J to 8 bases, leaving 11 bases not matched to a gene. The length of the CDR3 is 14 residues. Here the CDR3 DNA reads TGCGCCAGCTTCAGGCAGCGGGAGCGGCATGAGCAGTTCTTC. It translates to CASFRQRERHEQFF.

This clonotype was detected a few times. This chain joins TRBV13 and TRBJ1-4; 9 positions agree with TRBD1. The CDR3 is made up of 15 amino acids. V lost 5 bases and J lost 8; bases outside the gene matches: 9. In germline, CDR1 is PRHDT, CDR2 FYEKMQ (reference sequence). CDR3 amino acids: CASSPGTGWREKLFF. The CDR3 DNA sequence: TGTGCCAGCAGCCCCGGGACAGGGTGGAGGGAAAAACTGTTTTTT.

The rearrangement joins TRBV6-1 to TRBJ2-3; D may correspond to TRBD1 or TRBD2 (5 bases each). The CDR3 loop spans 15 amino acids. Between the trimmed V and J ends, which lost 7 bases and 2 bases, there was a span of 16 bases. The germline gives CDR1 MNHNS, CDR2 SASEGT. The CDR3 coding sequence is TGTGCCAGCAACGAAGGGACGGCTCACACAGATACGCAGTATTTT. It encodes CASNEGTAHTDTQYF.

The chain couples TRBV27 to TRBJ2-1, with a possible D match to TRBD2 (5 bases). Per germline, CDR1 MNHEY and CDR2 SMNVEV (reference sequence). The length of the CDR3 is 17 residues. Deletions cut 5 bases from V and 0 bases from J, with 17 bases between. The CDR3 coding sequence is TGTGCCAGCAGTCCCCGTTTGAGCGGAGGCTCCTACAATGAGCAGTTCTTC. The encoded protein is CASSPRLSGGSYNEQFF.

V and J are TRBV11-3 and TRBJ2-1; D is unclear. V lost 3 bases and J lost 9, with 9 bases in between. This CDR3 has 12 amino acids. Germline V gene sequence: CDR1 SGHNT, CDR2 YENEEA. The chain's CDR3 is CASSFGPFEQFF. Written as DNA, the CDR3 is TGTGCCAGCAGCTTCGGCCCCTTTGAGCAGTTCTTC.

The chain joins TRBV24-1 to TRBJ2-1; D gene unclear. In germline, CDR1 is KGHDR, CDR2 SFDVKD. The CDR3 covers 12 residues. V lost 4 bases to trimming and J lost 7 bases, with 7 bases between them. The CDR3 reads CATSDEKNEQFF. The DNA for the CDR3 is TGTGCCACCAGTGACGAGAAGAATGAGCAGTTCTTC.

This clonotype has just a few counts. The V gene is TRBV19, the J gene TRBJ1-1; weak D call: TRBD1 (6 bases). Germline CDR1 and CDR2: LNHDA and SQIVND (reference sequence). This CDR3 comprises 14 residues. Trimming stripped 4 bases from V and 4 bases from J, with 13 bases between. The CDR3, as DNA: TGTGCCAGTAGTACCCTGGGGGCCGGCACTGAAGCTTTCTTT. Its protein is CASSTLGAGTEAFF.

The chain combines TRBV29-1 with TRBJ2-1; possibly TRBD1 for D (6 bases). The CDR3 sequence is 16 residues long. CDR1 SQVTM and CDR2 ANQGSEA come from the germline V gene. V lost 0 bases, J lost 0 bases, and 12 bases lay in between. The CDR3 region is CSVEDQGRSSYNEQFF. CDR3 bases: TGCAGCGTTGAAGACCAGGGGCGGTCCTCCTACAATGAGCAGTTCTTC.

The chain joins TRBV2 to TRBJ2-1, with a weak D call TRBD2 (5 bases). CDR1 is SNHLY and CDR2 is FYNNEI in the germline V gene. The CDR3 is 16 amino acids. With 3 bases removed from V and 2 bases from J, the gap between germline ends came to 14 bases. CDR3 sequence reads: CASSDPRTGAYNEQFF. DNA for the CDR3: TGTGCCAGCAGTGACCCTCGGACTGGAGCCTACAATGAGCAGTTCTTC. The full variable domain, in which reference TRBV2 and TRBJ2-1 provide the parts outside the CDR3, is EPEVTQTPSHQVTQMGQEVILRCVPISNHLYFYWYRQILGQKVEFLVSFYNNEISEKSEIFDDQFSVERPDGSNFTLKIRSTKLEDSAMYFCASSDPRTGAYNEQFFGPGTRLTVL.

This chain uses TRBV2 with TRBJ2-1; unclear D gene. The CDR3 extends over 13 amino acids. V gave up 7 bases and J gave up 3 bases, with 10 bases separating them. Looked up from germline, CDR1 is SNHLY and CDR2 is FYNNEI. The chain's CDR3 is CASTGQYYNEQFF. The CDR3 region has the DNA TGTGCCAGCACCGGGCAGTACTACAATGAGCAGTTCTTC.

Many counts were recorded for this clonotype. V usage is TRBV20-1 and J usage is TRBJ2-1; maybe TRBD2 (5 bases). Trimming stripped 1 base from V and 8 bases from J, with 24 bases between. CDR3 length: 17 amino acids. Germline-derived CDR1 and CDR2 are DFQATT and SNEGSKA (reference sequence). This chain's CDR3 is CSARAELRLDSDDEQFF. The DNA of the CDR3 is TGCAGTGCTAGAGCGGAGCTCCGACTGGATAGCGACGATGAGCAGTTCTTC.